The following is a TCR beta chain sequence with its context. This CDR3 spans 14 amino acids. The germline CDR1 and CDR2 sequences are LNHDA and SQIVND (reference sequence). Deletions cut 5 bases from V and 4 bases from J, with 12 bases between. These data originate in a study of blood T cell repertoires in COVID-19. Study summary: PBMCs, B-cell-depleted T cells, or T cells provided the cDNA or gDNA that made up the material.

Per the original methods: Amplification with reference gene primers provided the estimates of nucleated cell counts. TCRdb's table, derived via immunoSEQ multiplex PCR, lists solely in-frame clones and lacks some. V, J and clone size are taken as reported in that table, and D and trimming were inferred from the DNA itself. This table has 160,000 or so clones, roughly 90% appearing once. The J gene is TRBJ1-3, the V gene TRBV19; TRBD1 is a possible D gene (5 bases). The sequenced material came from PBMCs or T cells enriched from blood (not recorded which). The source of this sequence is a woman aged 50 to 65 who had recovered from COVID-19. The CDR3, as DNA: TGTGCCAGTAGTCTCGGGACTCAGGGAAACACCATATATTTT. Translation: CASSLGTQGNTIYF.